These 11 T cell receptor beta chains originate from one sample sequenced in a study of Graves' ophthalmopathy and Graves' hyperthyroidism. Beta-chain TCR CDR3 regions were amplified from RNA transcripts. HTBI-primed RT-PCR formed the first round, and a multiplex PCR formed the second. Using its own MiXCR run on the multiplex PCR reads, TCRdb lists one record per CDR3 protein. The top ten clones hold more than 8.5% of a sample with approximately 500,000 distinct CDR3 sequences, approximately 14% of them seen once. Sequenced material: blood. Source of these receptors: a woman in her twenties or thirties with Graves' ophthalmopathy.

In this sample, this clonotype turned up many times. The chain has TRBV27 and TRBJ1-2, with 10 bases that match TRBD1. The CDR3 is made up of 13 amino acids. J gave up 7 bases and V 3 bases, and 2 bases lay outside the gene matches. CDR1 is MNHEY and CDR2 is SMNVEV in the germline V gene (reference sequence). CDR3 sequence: CASSLTGGGGYTF. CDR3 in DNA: TGTGCCAGCAGTTTGACAGGGGGCGGTGGCTACACCTTC.

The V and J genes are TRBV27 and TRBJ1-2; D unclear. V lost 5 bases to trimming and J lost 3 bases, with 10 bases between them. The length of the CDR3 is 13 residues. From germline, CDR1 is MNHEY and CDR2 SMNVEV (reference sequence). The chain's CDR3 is CASSPAPDYGYTF. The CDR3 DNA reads TGTGCCAGCAGTCCCGCCCCAGACTATGGCTACACCTTC.

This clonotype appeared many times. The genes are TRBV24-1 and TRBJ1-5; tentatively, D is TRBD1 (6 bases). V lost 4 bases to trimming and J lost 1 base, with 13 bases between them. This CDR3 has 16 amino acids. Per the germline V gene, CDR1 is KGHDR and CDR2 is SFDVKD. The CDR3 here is CATSDTQGQSNQPQHF. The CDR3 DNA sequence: TGTGCCACCAGTGACACACAGGGTCAAAGCAATCAGCCCCAGCATTTT.

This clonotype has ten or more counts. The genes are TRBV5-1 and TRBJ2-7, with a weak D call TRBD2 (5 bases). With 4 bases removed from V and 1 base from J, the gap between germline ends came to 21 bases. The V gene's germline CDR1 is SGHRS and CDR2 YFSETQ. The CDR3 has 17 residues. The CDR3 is CASSAGLLAGGSYEQYF. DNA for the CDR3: TGCGCCAGCAGCGCTGGGCTTTTGGCGGGTGGGTCCTACGAGCAGTACTTC.

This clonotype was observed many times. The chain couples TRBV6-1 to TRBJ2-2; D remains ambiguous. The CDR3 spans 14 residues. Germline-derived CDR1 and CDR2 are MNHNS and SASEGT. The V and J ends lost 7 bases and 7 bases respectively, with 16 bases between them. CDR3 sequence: CASTQSPPHGELFF. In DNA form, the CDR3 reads TGTGCCAGCACTCAATCACCGCCCCACGGGGAGCTGTTTTTT.

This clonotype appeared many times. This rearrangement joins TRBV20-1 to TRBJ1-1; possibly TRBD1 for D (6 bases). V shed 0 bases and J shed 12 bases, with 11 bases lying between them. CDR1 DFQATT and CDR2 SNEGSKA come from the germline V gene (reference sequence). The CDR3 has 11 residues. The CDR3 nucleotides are TGCAGTGCTAGAGATTCCACAGGGCCTTTCTTT. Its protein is CSARDSTGPFF.

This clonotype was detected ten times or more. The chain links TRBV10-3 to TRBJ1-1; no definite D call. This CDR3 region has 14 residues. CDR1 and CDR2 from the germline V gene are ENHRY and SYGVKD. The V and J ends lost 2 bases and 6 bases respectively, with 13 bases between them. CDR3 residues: CAISEEGRASEAFF. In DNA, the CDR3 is TGTGCCATCAGTGAGGAAGGGCGGGCGTCTGAAGCTTTCTTT.

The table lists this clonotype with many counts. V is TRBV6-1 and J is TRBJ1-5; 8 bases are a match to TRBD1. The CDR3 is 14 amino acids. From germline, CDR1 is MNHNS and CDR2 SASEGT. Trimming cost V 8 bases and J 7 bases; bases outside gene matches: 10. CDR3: CASANHRGIQPQHF. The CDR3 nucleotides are TGTGCCAGCGCCAACCACAGGGGGATCCAGCCCCAGCATTTT.

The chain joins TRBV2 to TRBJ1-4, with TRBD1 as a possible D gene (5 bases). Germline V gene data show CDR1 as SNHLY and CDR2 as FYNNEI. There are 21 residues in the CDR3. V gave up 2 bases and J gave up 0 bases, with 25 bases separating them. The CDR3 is CASSETSLPGQKFATNEKLFF. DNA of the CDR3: TGTGCCAGCAGTGAAACTTCCCTTCCAGGACAAAAGTTTGCAACTAATGAAAAACTGTTTTTT.

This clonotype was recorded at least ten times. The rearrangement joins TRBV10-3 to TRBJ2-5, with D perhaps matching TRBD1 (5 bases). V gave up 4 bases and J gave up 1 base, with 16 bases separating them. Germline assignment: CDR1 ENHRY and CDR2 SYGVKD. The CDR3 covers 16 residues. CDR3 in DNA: TGTGCCATCAGTGGTTCGTTCGACAGCCTCCAAGAGACCCAGTACTTC. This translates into CAISGSFDSLQETQYF.

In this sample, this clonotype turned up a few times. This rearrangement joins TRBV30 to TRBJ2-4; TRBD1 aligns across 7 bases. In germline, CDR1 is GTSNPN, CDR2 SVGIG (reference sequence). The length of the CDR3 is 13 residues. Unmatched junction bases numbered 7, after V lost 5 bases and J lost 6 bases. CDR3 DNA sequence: TGTGCCTGGGGCCGGACAGGCCTAAACATTCAGTACTTC. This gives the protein CAWGRTGLNIQYF.